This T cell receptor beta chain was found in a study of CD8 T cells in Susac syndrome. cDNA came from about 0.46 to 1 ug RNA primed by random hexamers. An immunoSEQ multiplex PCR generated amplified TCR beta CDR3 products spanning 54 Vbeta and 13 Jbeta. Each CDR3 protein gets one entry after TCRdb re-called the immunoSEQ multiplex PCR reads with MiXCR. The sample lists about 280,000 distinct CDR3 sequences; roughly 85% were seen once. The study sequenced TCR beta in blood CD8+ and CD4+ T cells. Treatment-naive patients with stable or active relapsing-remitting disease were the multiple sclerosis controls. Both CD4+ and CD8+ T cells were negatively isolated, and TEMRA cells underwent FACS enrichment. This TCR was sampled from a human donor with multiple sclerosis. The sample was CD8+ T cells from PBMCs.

The CDR3 loop is CSAREVLSGSKYEQYF. The CDR3 coding sequence is TGCAGTGCGCGTGAGGTGCTTAGCGGGAGTAAGTACGAGCAGTACTTC. The V and J genes are TRBV20-1 and TRBJ2-7, with TRBD2 identical over 9 bases. CDR3 length: 16 amino acids. Looked up from germline, CDR1 is DFQATT and CDR2 is SNEGSKA (reference sequence). V gave up 6 bases and J gave up 4 bases; unmatched junction bases: 16.